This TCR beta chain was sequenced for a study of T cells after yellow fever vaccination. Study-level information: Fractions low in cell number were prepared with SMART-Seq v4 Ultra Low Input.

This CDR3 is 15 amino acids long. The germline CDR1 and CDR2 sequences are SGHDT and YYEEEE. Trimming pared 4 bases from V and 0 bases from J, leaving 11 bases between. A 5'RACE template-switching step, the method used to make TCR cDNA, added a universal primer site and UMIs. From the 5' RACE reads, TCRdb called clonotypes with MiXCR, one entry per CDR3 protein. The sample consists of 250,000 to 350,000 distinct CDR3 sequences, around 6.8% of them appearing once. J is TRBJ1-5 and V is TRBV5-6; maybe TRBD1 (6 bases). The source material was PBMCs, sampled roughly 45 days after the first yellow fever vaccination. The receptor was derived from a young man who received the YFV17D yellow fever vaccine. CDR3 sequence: CASSHGGHSNQPQHF. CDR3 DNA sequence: TGTGCCAGCAGCCACGGGGGCCATAGCAATCAGCCCCAGCATTTT.